This TCR beta chain was observed in a study of tumor and adjacent non-tumor tissue in lung cancer. Overall study: Patients comprised about a dozen adenocarcinoma, a couple of squamous cell carcinoma and 1 small cell lung cancer. Patients were aged roughly 31 to 76, about ten men and about five women, stage I to III. Some 4.1 million productive TCRbeta reads were obtained per sample on average.

Germline CDR1 reads DFQATT; CDR2 reads SNEGSKA (reference sequence). The CDR3 runs 15 residues. V shed 2 bases and J 7 bases; nucleotides not matched to a gene: 11. No cell sorting was done before RNA was extracted from the tissue. This clonotype was detected ten times or more. A modified ARM-PCR protocol with three rounds of nested PCR amplified TCRbeta. MiXCR, applied by TCRdb to the multiplex PCR reads, yields one record per CDR3 protein. The sample carries around 210,000 distinct CDR3 sequences, roughly 70% recorded once. V gene TRBV20-1 combines with J gene TRBJ2-7, with 10 bases fitting TRBD2. The TCR originated in a man in his 60s with non-small cell lung cancer. Sequencing used lung tumor tissue. The CDR3 sequence: CSARSSSSGSWEQYF. In nucleotides, the CDR3 is TGCAGTGCTAGATCCTCTTCTAGCGGGAGTTGGGAGCAGTACTTC.